The source of this T cell receptor beta chain is a study of T and B cells in COVID-19 patients (dated by TCRdb to the early 2020s). Regarding the complete study: Using TRB and IGH repertoire sequencing of peripheral blood, the study characterized adaptive immunity in COVID-19 patients who had active infection or had recovered. A recovered cohort included about 18 patients who provided approximately 20 samples, and most of these patients had mild to moderate COVID-19 treated on an outpatient basis. The recovered cohort had a median age of roughly 35 years, compared with 65 to 80 years in the active-infection cohort. In the active-infection cohort, about 55% of the 20 patients were critically ill and required mechanical ventilation or ECMO. Of the 20 to 25 patients in the active-infection cohort, approximately 18 had comorbidities associated with unfavorable COVID-19 outcome. Over 7.5 million TCR sequences were analysed from a TCR and BCR sequence repository that comprised a few dozen patients and approximately 67 time points. Two patients were included in both the recovered and active cohorts because samples were available from active disease and after recovery. Repertoire analyses used an age-matched reference group of under 40 healthy donors who were negative for COVID-19 antibodies as the comparison. As many as 9 follow-up blood samples were taken per patient, and some of the samples covered different disease stages within the same individual.

The germline V gene supplies CDR1 SGHTA and CDR2 FQGNSA. The CDR3, from cysteine to phenylalanine, totals 14 residues. Of the read, only the CDR3 DNA is kept; its 42 bases are in frame from base 1. The germline ends are 15 bases apart after V is trimmed by 5 bases and J by 5 bases. Remarks on this clonotype: This receptor's antigen is unknown. Nothing much larger sits one base from this clone, and base qualities are not available.

Genomic DNA extracted from blood was used in amounts of 250-500 ng for amplification of TRB repertoires. The reads were generated on an Illumina MiSeq. Multiplex PCR with BIOMED2 TRB-A/B primer pools was used to amplify TRB rearrangements. Two consecutive PCRs added Illumina-compatible adapters and 7-nucleotide sample barcodes to the amplicons. Phusion HS II polymerase was used for all library PCRs. The amplicons were purified from gel with the NucleoSpin Gel and PCR Clean-up kit, measured on Qubit, and combined at around 4.2 nM. The quality of the amplicon pool was checked on an Agilent 2100 Bioanalyzer prior to Illumina next-generation sequencing. As for the original processing: TRB rearrangements were annotated with MiXCR 3.0.8 using the default MiXCR reference library. Non-productive reads and sequences with fewer than 2 reads were removed, and every unique CDR3 nucleotide sequence was treated as one clone. Clonality, diversity, richness and V-J gene usage were calculated in R 3.5.1. GLIPH2 was used for TCR clustering by CDR3 similarity, and generation probabilities were calculated by OLGA. Only GLIPH2 clusters containing at least four unique TCR clonotypes present in at least three individuals were kept. Using fastp trimming at Q25 and MiXCR clonotype assembly, TCRdb reanalyzed the public sequencing data and kept in-frame beta chains. Under each unique CDR3 protein, matching rows form one entry showing the most common genes and DNA. The V and J calls come from TCRdb's annotation, not from the publication. For this sample there are around 10,000 distinct CDR3 sequences; approximately 35% appear just once. Around 17% of the sample lies in the top ten.

What the work shows at the level of the full study, not this receptor alone: In active COVID-19, TRB repertoires were highly clonal, while at recovery, diversity and richness increased above the levels seen in healthy donors. The recovered cohort had approximately 2,500 exclusive TCR clusters, including around 30 low-pGen clusters. Prospective validation of the reported TCR clusters was stated to be required before clinical use. Blood samples from mildly ill patients during symptoms and early samples from severe cases were scarce. The size of the cohort was considered insufficient for assessing HLA contributions to COVID-19 susceptibility or severity. Specific T cell subsets (CD4+/Treg/CD8+) and sorted SARS-CoV-2-responsive or tetramer+ T cells had not yet been sequenced, and these experiments were ongoing. TRBV/TRBJ gene usage was reported as strongly skewed in patients with COVID-19.

This receptor was obtained from a human donor with active COVID-19. The material sequenced was blood. The chain links TRBV7-2 with TRBJ1-2, with the identity of the D gene unclear. The sequence in DNA is TGTGCCAGCAGCCAGGACGGGAGGAGGTATGGCTACACCTTC. The encoded protein is CASSQDGRRYGYTF. The CDR3 plus the reference TRBV7-2 and TRBJ1-2 genes for the other parts give the full variable domain: GAGVSQSPSNKVTEKGKDVELRCDPISGHTALYWYRQSLGQGLEFLIYFQGNSAPDKSGLPSDRFSAERTGGSVSTLTIQRTQQEDSAVYLCASSQDGRRYGYTFGSGTRLTVV.